A selection of T cell receptor beta chains follows, all from one sample in a study of CD8+ T cells in alopecia areata. The table came from immunoSEQ multiplex PCR; TCRdb's copy has only in-frame clones and leaves some out. This sample has about 190,000 clones, with approximately 60% found just once. This material consisted of CD4+ T cells sorted from blood, taken at week 4, from a patient treated with tofacitinib. These receptors all stem from a human donor with alopecia areata. CDR3s include the opening cysteine and the closing phenylalanine or tryptophan. D genes are given only for firm matches. The listing skips clone size in some rows; elsewhere it reads once, few, many or a size class.

D	V	size	J	CDR3	DNA
-	TRBV4-2	-	TRBJ1-2	CASSQDLKGDPRGYTF	TGTGCCAGCAGCCAAGATTTGAAGGGAGATCCGCGTGGCTACACCTTC
-	TRBV5-1	-	TRBJ1-1	CASSLDRANTEAFF	TGCGCCAGCAGCTTGGACAGGGCGAACACTGAAGCTTTCTTT
-	TRBV7-2	-	TRBJ2-3	CASSRRDTQYF	TGTGCCAGCAGTCGTAGAGATACGCAGTATTTT
-	TRBV27	once	TRBJ1-2	CASRRARGYTF	TGTGCCAGCAGAAGGGCGAGGGGCTACACCTTC
-	TRBV28	-	TRBJ1-1	CASKQVGGNTEAFF	TGTGCCAGCAAACAAGTAGGGGGGAACACTGAAGCTTTCTTT
-	TRBV30	-	TRBJ2-5	CAWRATRTVEETQYF	TGTGCCTGGAGGGCGACCCGGACGGTCGAAGAGACCCAGTACTTC
-	TRBV30	-	TRBJ2-7	CAWSVGDTYEQYF	TGTGCCTGGAGTGTAGGGGACACCTACGAGCAGTACTTC
-	TRBV28	many	TRBJ2-1	CASSPFRGGGSYNEQFF	TGTGCCAGCAGTCCCTTTAGGGGGGGCGGATCCTACAATGAGCAGTTCTTC
-	TRBV11-1	-	TRBJ2-3	CASSLEGFTDTQYF	TGTGCCAGCAGCCTCGAGGGATTCACAGATACGCAGTATTTT
-	TRBV28	few	TRBJ2-4	CASSSPRTDGERQAKNIQYF	TGTGCCAGCAGTTCCCCCCGGACAGATGGAGAGCGGCAAGCCAAAAACATTCAGTACTTC
-	TRBV29-1	few	TRBJ2-5	CSVERGGRETQYF	TGCAGCGTTGAAAGGGGGGGACGAGAGACCCAGTACTTC
-	TRBV2	few	TRBJ2-5	CASSGPQYQETQYF	TGTGCCAGCAGTGGGCCTCAGTACCAAGAGACCCAGTACTTC
-	TRBV5-1	few	TRBJ2-1	CASSLVAAVTYNEQFF	TGCGCCAGCAGCTTGGTTGCGGCCGTTACCTACAATGAGCAGTTCTTC
TRBD2	TRBV6-6	-	TRBJ2-3	CAAGGRGQSADTQYF	TGTGCCGCGGGGGGGAGGGGGCAGTCGGCAGATACGCAGTATTTT
TRBD1	TRBV28	few	TRBJ1-5	CASSIQGEWEPQHF	TGTGCCAGCAGTATACAGGGGGAGTGGGAACCCCAGCATTTT
-	TRBV29-1	-	TRBJ2-5	CSVRQETQYF	TGCAGCGTGCGCCAAGAGACCCAGTACTTC
-	TRBV30	-	TRBJ2-2	CAWSSGLSTGELFF	TGTGCCTGGAGTTCGGGTCTATCCACCGGGGAGCTGTTTTTT
-	TRBV11-3	-	TRBJ2-1	CASSLDPSTGGQFF	TGTGCCAGCAGCTTAGATCCCTCTACCGGGGGGCAGTTCTTC
TRBD2	TRBV30	-	TRBJ2-5	CAWTSGRFLETQYF	TGTGCCTGGACAAGCGGGAGGTTCCTCGAGACCCAGTACTTC
-	TRBV6-5	-	TRBJ2-5	CASSYRQETQYF	TGTGCCAGCAGTTACCGCCAAGAGACCCAGTACTTC
-	TRBV6-1	-	TRBJ2-5	CASSEGAGPTQETQYF	TGTGCCAGCAGTGAAGGGGCAGGTCCAACACAAGAGACCCAGTACTTC
-	TRBV19	-	TRBJ2-1	CASRRGYNEQFF	TGTGCCAGCAGACGGGGCTACAATGAGCAGTTCTTC
-	TRBV29-1	-	TRBJ1-2	CSVPGVNGYTF	TGCAGCGTTCCAGGGGTGAATGGCTACACCTTC
-	TRBV7-3	-	TRBJ1-1	CASSQTGPNTEAFF	TGTGCCAGCAGCCAGACAGGACCGAACACTGAAGCTTTCTTT
-	TRBV4-2	-	TRBJ2-3	CASTDVRSTQYF	TGTGCCAGCACCGATGTGAGGTCGACGCAGTATTTT
TRBD2	TRBV7-9	-	TRBJ2-3	CASSSRLARNTQYF	TGTGCCAGCAGTTCTAGACTAGCTCGGAATACGCAGTATTTT
-	TRBV7-2	once	TRBJ2-3	CASSTSGSRADTQYF	TGTGCCAGCAGCACAAGCGGCAGCAGGGCAGATACGCAGTATTTT
TRBD2	TRBV5-1	-	TRBJ2-1	CASSGLAPSYNEQFF	TGCGCCAGCAGCGGACTAGCTCCCAGCTACAATGAGCAGTTCTTC
TRBD2	TRBV5-1	-	TRBJ2-5	CASSLRGEETQYF	TGCGCCAGCAGCCTACGGGGGGAAGAGACCCAGTACTTC
-	TRBV18	-	TRBJ1-1	CASSRPTSSRTEAFF	TGTGCCAGCTCACGCCCTACTTCATCGAGGACTGAAGCTTTCTTT
-	TRBV9	-	TRBJ2-5	CASSIGLAERETQYF	TGTGCCAGCAGCATAGGGTTAGCGGAGCGAGAGACCCAGTACTTC
-	TRBV14	once	TRBJ2-7	CASSQAGPTYEQYF	TGTGCCAGCAGCCAAGCGGGGCCAACCTACGAGCAGTACTTC
-	TRBV27	-	TRBJ2-4	CASRPGPPRPNIQYF	TGTGCCAGCAGACCGGGACCGCCCCGACCCAACATTCAGTACTTC
-	TRBV29-1	-	TRBJ1-4	CSVGGANREKLFF	TGCAGCGTTGGAGGCGCGAACAGGGAAAAACTGTTTTTT
TRBD1	TRBV14	once	TRBJ2-1	CASSQESWTGDILSSYNEQFF	TGTGCCAGCAGCCAAGAGAGTTGGACAGGGGATATTCTTAGCTCCTACAATGAGCAGTTCTTC
TRBD1	TRBV29-1	few	TRBJ1-1	CSVGQSLNTEAFF	TGCAGCGTGGGACAGTCCCTGAACACTGAAGCTTTCTTT
-	TRBV20-1	-	TRBJ1-1	CSAALTEAFF	TGCAGTGCCGCGCTCACTGAAGCTTTCTTT
-	TRBV2	-	TRBJ2-3	CASSLERGTFLSTDTQYF	TGTGCCAGCAGTTTAGAGCGCGGAACTTTCCTAAGCACAGATACGCAGTATTTT
-	TRBV29-1	few	TRBJ2-7	CSVEGQSYEQYF	TGCAGCGTTGAAGGACAGTCCTACGAGCAGTACTTC
-	TRBV30	few	TRBJ2-7	CAWEDRTETSYEQYF	TGTGCCTGGGAAGATCGGACTGAGACCTCCTACGAGCAGTACTTC